This T cell receptor beta chain was sequenced for a study of identical twins. TCRdb used MiXCR to reprocess the 5' RACE reads, holding one entry per CDR3 protein. The data show 600,000 to 800,000 distinct CDR3 sequences, with over 20% seen just once and 4% to 5.5% held by the top ten. CDR3 length: 13 residues. The germline V gene encodes CDR1 MNHEY and CDR2 SVGEGT. Trimming left V 6 bases short and J 5 bases short, with 12 bases between. The same specimen was also included in a second study, on T cells expressing NK-cell markers.

This chain links TRBV6-2 or TRBV6-3 with TRBJ2-3; maybe TRBD2 (6 bases). This receptor was obtained from a young woman in good health. The sample taken for sequencing was PBMCs. CDR3 loop: CASSRDSIDTQYF. The DNA for the CDR3 is TGTGCCAGCAGCCGGGACTCTATAGATACGCAGTATTTT.